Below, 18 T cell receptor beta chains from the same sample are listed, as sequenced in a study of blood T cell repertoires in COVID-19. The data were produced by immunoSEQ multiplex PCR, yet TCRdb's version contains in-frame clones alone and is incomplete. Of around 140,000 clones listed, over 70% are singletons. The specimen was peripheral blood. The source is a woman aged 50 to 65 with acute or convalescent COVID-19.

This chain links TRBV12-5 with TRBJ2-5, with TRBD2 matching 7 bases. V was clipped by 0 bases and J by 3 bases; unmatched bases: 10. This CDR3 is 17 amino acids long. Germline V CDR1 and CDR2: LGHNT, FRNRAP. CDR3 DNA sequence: TGTGCTAGTGGTTTGGTAGTTGGGAGGGCGGGGAAAGAGACCCAGTACTTC. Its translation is CASGLVVGRAGKETQYF.

The CDR3 bases are TGTGCCAGCAGCTTCGGCGGGAGGGGGAATGAGCAGTTCTTC. The encoded protein is CASSFGGRGNEQFF. The V call is TRBV11-2, the J call TRBJ2-1, with 9 positions matching TRBD2. The CDR3 extends over 14 amino acids. Germline V gives CDR1 SGHAT, CDR2 FQNNGV. V shed 3 bases and J 7 bases; nucleotides not matched to a gene: 4.

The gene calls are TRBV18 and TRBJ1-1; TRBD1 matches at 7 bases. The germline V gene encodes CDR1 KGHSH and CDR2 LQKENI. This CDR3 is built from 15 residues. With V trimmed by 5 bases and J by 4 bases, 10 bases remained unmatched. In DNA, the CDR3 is TGTGCCAGCTCAGGCCCGGCAGGGGGAACCACTGAAGCTTTCTTT. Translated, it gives CASSGPAGGTTEAFF.

CDR3 sequence reads: CATSIASGGYNEQFF. DNA of the CDR3: TGTGCCACCAGTATTGCTAGCGGGGGCTACAATGAGCAGTTCTTC. The chain combines TRBV24-1 with TRBJ2-1; 10 bases are a match to TRBD2. V was pared by 6 bases and J by 3 bases, with 4 bases of the junction left unmatched. There are 15 residues in the CDR3. Per the germline V gene, CDR1 is KGHDR and CDR2 is SFDVKD.

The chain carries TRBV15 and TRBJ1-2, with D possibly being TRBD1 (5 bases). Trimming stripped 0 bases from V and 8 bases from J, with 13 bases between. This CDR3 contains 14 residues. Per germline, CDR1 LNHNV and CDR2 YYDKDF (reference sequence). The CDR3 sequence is CATSRDKGPRGYTF. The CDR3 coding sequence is TGTGCCACCAGCAGAGATAAGGGGCCGCGCGGCTACACCTTC.

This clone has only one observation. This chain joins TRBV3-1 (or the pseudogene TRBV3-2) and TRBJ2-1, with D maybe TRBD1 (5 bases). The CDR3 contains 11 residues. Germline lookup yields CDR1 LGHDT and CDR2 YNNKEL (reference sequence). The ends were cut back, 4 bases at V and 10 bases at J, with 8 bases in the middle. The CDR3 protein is CASSLAGEQFF. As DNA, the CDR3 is TGTGCCAGCAGCCTCGCAGGGGAGCAGTTCTTC.

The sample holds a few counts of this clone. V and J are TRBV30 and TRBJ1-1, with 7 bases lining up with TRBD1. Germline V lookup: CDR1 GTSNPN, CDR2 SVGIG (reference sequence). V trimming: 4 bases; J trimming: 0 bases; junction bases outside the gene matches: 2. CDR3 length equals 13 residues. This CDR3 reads CAWNRGLNTEAFF. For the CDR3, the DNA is TGTGCCTGGAACAGGGGATTGAACACTGAAGCTTTCTTT.

CDR3 loop: CASTPSGGFNEQFF. The CDR3, as DNA: TGTGCCAGCACTCCTAGCGGGGGGTTTAATGAGCAGTTCTTC. The V call is TRBV3-1 (or the pseudogene TRBV3-2), the J call TRBJ2-1; 11 positions agree with TRBD2. The CDR3 runs 14 residues. Germline assignment: CDR1 LGHDT and CDR2 YNNKEL (reference sequence). Losses at the gene ends were 7 bases for V and 7 bases for J; bases not matched to a gene: 6.

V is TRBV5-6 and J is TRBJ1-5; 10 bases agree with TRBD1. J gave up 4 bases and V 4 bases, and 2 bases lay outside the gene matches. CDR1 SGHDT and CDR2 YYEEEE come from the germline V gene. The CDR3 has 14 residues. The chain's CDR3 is CASSKGQGNQPQHF. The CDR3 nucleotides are TGTGCCAGCAGCAAGGGACAGGGGAATCAGCCCCAGCATTTT.

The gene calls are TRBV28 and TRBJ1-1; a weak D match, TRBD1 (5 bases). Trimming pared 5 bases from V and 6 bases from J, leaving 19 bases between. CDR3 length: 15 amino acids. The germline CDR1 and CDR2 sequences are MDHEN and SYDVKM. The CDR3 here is CASSLPEAGPAEAFF. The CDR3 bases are TGTGCCAGCAGTCTCCCCGAAGCAGGGCCGGCTGAAGCTTTCTTT.

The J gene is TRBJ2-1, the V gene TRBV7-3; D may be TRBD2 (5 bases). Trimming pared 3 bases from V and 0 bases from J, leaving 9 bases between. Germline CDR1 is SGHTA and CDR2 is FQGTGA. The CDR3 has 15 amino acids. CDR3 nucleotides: TGTGCCAGCAGCTTCACCGCGGGCTCCTACAATGAGCAGTTCTTC. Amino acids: CASSFTAGSYNEQFF. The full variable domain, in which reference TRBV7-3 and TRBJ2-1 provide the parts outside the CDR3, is GAGVSQTPSNKVTEKGKYVELRCDPISGHTALYWYRQSLGQGPEFLIYFQGTGAADDSGLPNDRFFAVRPEGSVSTLKIQRTERGDSAVYLCASSFTAGSYNEQFFGPGTRLTVL.

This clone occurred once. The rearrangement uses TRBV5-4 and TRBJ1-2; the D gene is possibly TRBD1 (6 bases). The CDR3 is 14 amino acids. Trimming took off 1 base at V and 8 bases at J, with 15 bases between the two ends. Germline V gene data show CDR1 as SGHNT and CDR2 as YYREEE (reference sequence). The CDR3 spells CASSLPRGAEGYTF. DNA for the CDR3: TGTGCCAGCAGCTTGCCCAGGGGCGCGGAGGGCTACACCTTC.

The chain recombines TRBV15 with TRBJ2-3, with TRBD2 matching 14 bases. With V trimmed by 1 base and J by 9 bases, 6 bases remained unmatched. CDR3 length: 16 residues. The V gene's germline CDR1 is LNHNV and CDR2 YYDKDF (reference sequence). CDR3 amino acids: CATSRAPGLAGVTQYF. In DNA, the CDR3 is TGTGCCACCAGCAGAGCCCCGGGACTAGCGGGAGTAACGCAGTATTTT.

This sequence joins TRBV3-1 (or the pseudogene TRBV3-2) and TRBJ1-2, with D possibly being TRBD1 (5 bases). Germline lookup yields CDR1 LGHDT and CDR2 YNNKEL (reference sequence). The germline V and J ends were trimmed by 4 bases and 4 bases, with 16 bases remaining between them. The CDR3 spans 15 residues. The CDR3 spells CASSLRLEGPYGYTF. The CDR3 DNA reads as TGTGCCAGCAGCCTACGTTTGGAGGGACCCTATGGCTACACCTTC.

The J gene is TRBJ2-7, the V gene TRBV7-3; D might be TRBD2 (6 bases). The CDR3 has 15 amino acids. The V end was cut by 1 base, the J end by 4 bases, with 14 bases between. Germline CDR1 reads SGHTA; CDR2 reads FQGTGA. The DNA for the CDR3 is TGTGCCAGCAGCTTAATCGGAGGGGTCGGGTACGAGCAGTACTTC. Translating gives CASSLIGGVGYEQYF.

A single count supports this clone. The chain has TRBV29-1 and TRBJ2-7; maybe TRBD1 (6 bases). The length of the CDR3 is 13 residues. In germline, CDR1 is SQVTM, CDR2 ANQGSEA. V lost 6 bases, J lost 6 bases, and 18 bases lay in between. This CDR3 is CSVVWDTLFEQYF. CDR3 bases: TGCAGCGTCGTTTGGGACACCCTTTTCGAGCAGTACTTC.

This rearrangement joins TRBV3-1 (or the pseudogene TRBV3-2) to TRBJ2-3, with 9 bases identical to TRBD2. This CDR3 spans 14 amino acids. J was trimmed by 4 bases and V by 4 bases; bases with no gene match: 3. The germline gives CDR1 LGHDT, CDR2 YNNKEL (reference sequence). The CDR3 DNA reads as TGTGCCAGCAGCCGGGGACTAGCAGCAGATACGCAGTATTTT. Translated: CASSRGLAADTQYF.

The CDR3, as DNA: TGTGCCAGCAGCCCCCCGGGTCCGGGGGGGGCCAATGAGCAGTTCTTC. Its translation is CASSPPGPGGANEQFF. The chain combines TRBV7-3 with TRBJ2-1; 8 bases map to TRBD2. The CDR3 spans 16 residues. V shed 5 bases and J 6 bases; nucleotides not matched to a gene: 12. Germline lookup yields CDR1 SGHTA and CDR2 FQGTGA.